This TCR beta chain is from a study of blood T cell repertoires in COVID-19. Study-level information: PBMCs, B-cell-depleted T cells, or T cells provided the cDNA or gDNA that made up the material.

This table comes from immunoSEQ multiplex PCR, and its TCRdb copy is limited to in-frame clones, with some not included. The table includes approximately 190,000 clones, 84% detected once. After removal of 3 bases from V and 6 bases from J, the junction contained 8 bases not matched to a gene. There are 16 residues in the CDR3. In germline, CDR1 is SEHNR, CDR2 FQNEAQ (reference sequence). Material for sequencing was peripheral blood. This rearrangement joins TRBV7-9 to TRBJ1-4, with TRBD1 matching 9 bases. The source is a man aged 25-40 years with active or convalescent COVID-19. CDR3: CASSFLQGARDEKLFF. CDR3 DNA sequence: TGTGCCAGCAGCTTCCTACAGGGGGCCAGAGATGAAAAACTGTTTTTT.